These T cell receptor beta chains were read from a single sample in a study of blood T cells in healthy people across ages. TCRdb re-derived calls from the 5' RACE reads in MiXCR, one entry per CDR3 protein. The sample has 700,000 or so distinct CDR3 sequences; about 43% are singletons. Input material: blood. The source is an elderly man in good health. CDR3s include the opening cysteine and the closing phenylalanine or tryptophan. A D gene is named only where the DNA matches it firmly. Clone sizes are given selectively: once, few, many, or a class where the clone is expanded.

cdr3_nt cdr3_aa j_call d_call v_call clone_size
TGCAGTGCTAGGCGAGCGGTACCGTCCGGTTACGAGCAGTACTTC CSARRAVPSGYEQYF TRBJ2-7 . TRBV20-1 .
TGTGCCAGCAGACAGCTGACAGGGATCGGACAGCCCCAGCATTTT CASRQLTGIGQPQHF TRBJ1-5 TRBD1 TRBV28 few
TGTGCCAGCAGCTTCGACGGGACTAGCGGGAAAGACGAGCAGTACTTC CASSFDGTSGKDEQYF TRBJ2-7 TRBD2 TRBV7-2 .
TGTGCCAGCAGCTTAATTCCAGAAATGAACACTGAAGCTTTCTTT CASSLIPEMNTEAFF TRBJ1-1 . TRBV7-3 .
TGCAGTGCTAGAGGGGGAGGCTATCCCTCGGGCGAGCAGTACTTC CSARGGGYPSGEQYF TRBJ2-7 . TRBV20-1 few
TGTGCCAGCAGTTACTCGAGAGCGGGCTCCTACAATGAGCAGTACTTC CASSYSRAGSYNEQYF TRBJ2-7 . TRBV6-2/TRBV6-3 few
TGTGCCACCAGCAGAGATCTTGGGGGTGGCTACACCTTC CATSRDLGGGYTF TRBJ1-2 . TRBV15 few
TGTGCCAGCAGGAGAAAGACTAGCGGGGACCTCAACAATGAGCAGTACTTC CASRRKTSGDLNNEQYF TRBJ2-7 TRBD2 TRBV6-1 few
TGTGCCAGCAGTTACAGGAGGGACAGCCAAGAGACCCAGTACTTC CASSYRRDSQETQYF TRBJ2-5 . TRBV6-6 .
TGTGCCAGCAGCTTACCCAAAGGACCGGGGGACTATGGCTACACCTTC CASSLPKGPGDYGYTF TRBJ1-2 . TRBV7-8 .
TGTGCCAGCAGTTACTGGGGTGCCCAAATGGGGTACGGGCAGTACTTC CASSYWGAQMGYGQYF TRBJ2-4 . TRBV6-5 .
TGTGCCAGCAGCTTAGATATAACAGGGGACCAAGAGACCCAGTACTTC CASSLDITGDQETQYF TRBJ2-5 TRBD1 TRBV7-6 .
TGTCCCAGCAGCACCGCGGACAGGCACGACTATGGCTACACCTTC CPSSTADRHDYGYTF TRBJ1-2 . TRBV21-1 .
TGTGCCAGCAGCCCAGGACAGGGTACTTCCTATGGCTACACCTTC CASSPGQGTSYGYTF TRBJ1-2 TRBD1 TRBV5-4 .
TGTGCCAGCTCACCAGGGACAGACTACGAGCAGTACTTC CASSPGTDYEQYF TRBJ2-7 TRBD1 TRBV18 .
TGCAGTGCTAGAGTCGTGGACTCCTGGTACCAAGAGACCCAGTACTTC CSARVVDSWYQETQYF TRBJ2-5 . TRBV20-1 .
TGTGCCAGCAGCTCCTACAGACAGGACCAAGAGACCCAGTACTTC CASSSYRQDQETQYF TRBJ2-5 . TRBV9 .
TGTGCCAGCAATCCGGACAGGGCAGGTGGCTACACCTTC CASNPDRAGGYTF TRBJ1-2 TRBD1 TRBV6-2/TRBV6-3 .
TGCAGCGTTGTGTCGGGAGGCCGCACAGATACGCAGTATTTT CSVVSGGRTDTQYF TRBJ2-3 TRBD2 TRBV29-1 few
TGTGCCAGCAGCCCAACCACAGGGAACTATGGCTACACCTTC CASSPTTGNYGYTF TRBJ1-2 . TRBV7-6 few
TGTGCCAGCAGCGCTCCACCAACAGGACCCCTAGCCAAAAACATTCAGTACTTC CASSAPPTGPLAKNIQYF TRBJ2-4 . TRBV25-1 few
TGTGCCAGCAGCAGGGGACAGGGCAAGGGGAACGAGCAGTACTTC CASSRGQGKGNEQYF TRBJ2-7 TRBD1 TRBV27 few
TGTGCCACCAGCAGAGGCGCCGGGCGTTCGCGTGACTATGGCTACACCTTC CATSRGAGRSRDYGYTF TRBJ1-2 . TRBV15 few
TGTGCCAGCAGACTGGACTACACCTACGAGCAGTACTTC CASRLDYTYEQYF TRBJ2-7 . TRBV7-2 few
TGTGCCAGCAGTGCGTCTTTTTTAGACCGGAATAAAGAGACCCAGTACTTC CASSASFLDRNKETQYF TRBJ2-5 . TRBV2 .
TGTGCCAGCAGCTTCAACATAGGGTCAGATACGCAGTATTTT CASSFNIGSDTQYF TRBJ2-3 . TRBV7-3 .
TGCGCCAGCAGCTTGGTCACAGCAACCCAAGAGACCCAGTACTTC CASSLVTATQETQYF TRBJ2-5 . TRBV5-1 .
TGTGCCAGCGGGACGGTGGGGACCGGGGAGCTGTTTTTT CASGTVGTGELFF TRBJ2-2 . TRBV5-5 .
TGCAGCGTTGAAGGTCGGCCACAGGGGGCAGGGGAAAAACTGTTTTTT CSVEGRPQGAGEKLFF TRBJ1-4 TRBD1 TRBV29-1 many
TGTGCCAGCAGCACAGGGACTAGCGGGAGGGCGTACGAGCAGTACTTC CASSTGTSGRAYEQYF TRBJ2-7 TRBD2 TRBV7-2 .
TGCAGTGCTGGCGGGAGGGCGAATGAGCAGTTCTTC CSAGGRANEQFF TRBJ2-1 TRBD2 TRBV20-1 .
TGTGCCAGCAGTTACCCCGGACAGGCGGGTGGTTTTGGCTACACCTTC CASSYPGQAGGFGYTF TRBJ1-2 TRBD1 TRBV6-2/TRBV6-3 few
TGTGCCAGCAGGGACACGACCTACGAGCAGTACTTC CASRDTTYEQYF TRBJ2-7 . TRBV6-5 many
TGTGCCAGCAGCCAATGGGGGAGTAGCGGGGAGAGTACCGGGGAGCTGTTTTTT CASSQWGSSGESTGELFF TRBJ2-2 TRBD2 TRBV4-2 few
TGTGCCACCAGCAGAGATACAGCGGAGAGCTCTGGGGCCAACGTCCTGACTTTC CATSRDTAESSGANVLTF TRBJ2-6 . TRBV15 .
TGTGCCAGCAGCCAAGAATTCAGCGGACGGAGACAAGAGCAGTACTTC CASSQEFSGRRQEQYF TRBJ2-7 . TRBV3-1 .
TGTGCCAGCAGCACAACCGGGACTAGCGGGAGCAATGAGCAGTACTTC CASSTTGTSGSNEQYF TRBJ2-5 TRBD2 TRBV12-3/TRBV12-4 once
TGTGCCAGCAGTTTTCGATCCATCTCCTACGAGCAGTACTTC CASSFRSISYEQYF TRBJ2-7 . TRBV28 .
TGTGCCAGCAGGAGAGAGGGCACTGAAGCTTTCTTT CASRREGTEAFF TRBJ1-1 . TRBV2 .
TGCAGTGCAACTTCACCATGGGACTCCCCGAGCTCCTACGAGCAGTACTTC CSATSPWDSPSSYEQYF TRBJ2-7 . TRBV20-1 .
TGTGCCAGCAGCGCATCGCCCCCCGAGACCCAGTACTTC CASSASPPETQYF TRBJ2-5 . TRBV9 .
TGTGCCAGCAGCTTACGGATCGGGGGGAGCCAAGAGACCCAGTACTTC CASSLRIGGSQETQYF TRBJ2-5 TRBD2 TRBV7-9 few
TGTGCCAGCAGCTTTTATCCCTCAACGGGAGGCAAATACAATGAGCAGTTCTTC CASSFYPSTGGKYNEQFF TRBJ2-1 TRBD2 TRBV7-3 few
TGCAGTGCTAGAGGGACTAGCGGGAAGGACACCGGGGAGCTGTTTTTT CSARGTSGKDTGELFF TRBJ2-2 TRBD2 TRBV20-1 .
TGTGCCAGCATAAGAGGGACTGCTCATGGCGTCTATGGCTACACCTTC CASIRGTAHGVYGYTF TRBJ1-2 . TRBV6-2/TRBV6-3 few
TGTGCCAGCAGTCCCACCGGGACTTCGGGGACTGAAGCTTTCTTT CASSPTGTSGTEAFF TRBJ1-1 . TRBV27 .